The 22 T cell receptor beta chains given below trace back to one sample, sequenced in a study of blood T cell repertoires in COVID-19. Clones were sequenced by immunoSEQ multiplex PCR, and TCRdb holds only the in-frame ones, with some missing. The top ten hold 7.8% of the sample, which has approximately 530,000 clones, around nine tenths seen once. The specimen was peripheral blood. The receptor source for this set is a woman between 50 and 59 years old with COVID-19, enrolled during active disease.

The chain recombines TRBV2 with TRBJ1-3; 9 bases agree with TRBD1. Germline V gene data show CDR1 as SNHLY and CDR2 as FYNNEI. With V trimmed by 4 bases and J by 0 bases, 4 bases remained unmatched. CDR3 length equals 16 residues. The CDR3 DNA reads as TGTGCCAGCAGTGGGGACAGGGCTTCCTCTGGAAACACCATATATTTT. This encodes CASSGDRASSGNTIYF.

This clone was observed a handful of times. The chain joins TRBV5-8 to TRBJ1-1, with D tentatively TRBD1 (5 bases). Germline CDR1 SGHTS, CDR2 YDEGEE. The CDR3 is made up of 15 amino acids. V gave up 4 bases and J gave up 3 bases, with 16 bases separating them. The CDR3 bases are TGTGCCAGCAGCCGAAAGGGGAAAGAGGACACTGAAGCTTTCTTT. Protein: CASSRKGKEDTEAFF.

The chain couples TRBV2 to TRBJ1-5; D might be TRBD1 (5 bases). Germline CDR1 and CDR2: SNHLY and FYNNEI. This CDR3 is 14 amino acids long. With 4 bases removed from V and 4 bases from J, the gap between germline ends came to 11 bases. CDR3 bases: TGTGCCAGCAGTGTTCAGGGCCCAAATCAGCCCCAGCATTTT. This codes for CASSVQGPNQPQHF. The full variable domain, rest sourced from reference TRBV2 and TRBJ1-5, is EPEVTQTPSHQVTQMGQEVILRCVPISNHLYFYWYRQILGQKVEFLVSFYNNEISEKSEIFDDQFSVERPDGSNFTLKIRSTKLEDSAMYFCASSVQGPNQPQHFGDGTRLSIL.

This chain links TRBV19 with TRBJ1-1, with D possibly TRBD1 on 6 matching bases. The CDR3 loop spans 17 amino acids. Germline V gene data show CDR1 as LNHDA and CDR2 as SQIVND (reference sequence). Trimming removed 5 bases from V and 1 base from J, with 20 bases in between. The CDR3 DNA follows: TGTGCCAGTAGTCCCCCTGAAGCAGGGGCGGGGAACACTGAAGCTTTCTTT. Protein product: CASSPPEAGAGNTEAFF.

The CDR3 nucleotides read TGTGCCAGCAGCTTAAGCGGGGGGGCCGGCACCGGGGAGCTGTTTTTT. Translated: CASSLSGGAGTGELFF. V gene TRBV5-5 combines with J gene TRBJ2-2, with 10 bases identical to TRBD2. This CDR3 is built from 16 residues. CDR1 SGHKS and CDR2 YYEKEE come from the germline V gene (reference sequence). The trim removed 2 bases at V and 4 bases at J, leaving 5 bases unmatched. The full variable domain, rest sourced from reference TRBV5-5 and TRBJ2-2, is DAGVTQSPTHLIKTRGQQVTLRCSPISGHKSVSWYQQVLGQGPQFIFQYYEKEERGRGNFPDRFSARQFPNYSSELNVNALLLGDSALYLCASSLSGGAGTGELFFGEGSRLTVL.

The V gene is TRBV7-6, the J gene TRBJ2-7, with TRBD1 identical over 8 bases. The CDR3 runs to 15 residues. Germline V gives CDR1 SGHVS, CDR2 FNYEAQ. The V segment lost 2 bases and the J segment 2 bases; nucleotides outside the gene matches: 5. CDR3 bases: TGTGCCAGCAGCTTACGGACAGGGAGAACCTACGAGCAGTACTTC. It encodes CASSLRTGRTYEQYF.

The chain couples TRBV7-9 to TRBJ1-2; TRBD1 agrees at 7 bases. The length of the CDR3 is 13 residues. Germline V CDR1 and CDR2: SEHNR, FQNEAQ (reference sequence). With V trimmed by 6 bases and J by 5 bases, 6 bases remained unmatched. The CDR3 loop reads CASSRTGQYGYTF. In DNA, the CDR3 is TGTGCCAGCAGTCGCACGGGACAGTATGGCTACACCTTC.

The chain joins TRBV6-6 to TRBJ2-3, with D perhaps TRBD1 (5 bases). CDR3 size: 15 residues. Germline V gene data show CDR1 as MNHNY and CDR2 as SVGAGI (reference sequence). V dropped 6 bases and J dropped 0 bases, with 13 bases sitting between them. The CDR3 DNA reads TGTGCCAGCAGCCACGGACCAGGGAGCACAGATACGCAGTATTTT. Protein product: CASSHGPGSTDTQYF.

V usage is TRBV19 and J usage is TRBJ1-5, with 7 bases that match TRBD1. V lost 2 bases to trimming and J lost 1 base; unmatched junction nucleotides: 5. Germline V gives CDR1 LNHDA, CDR2 SQIVND (reference sequence). This CDR3 comprises 16 residues. This chain's CDR3 is CASSIKGAGSNQPQHF. The CDR3 coding sequence is TGTGCCAGTAGTATAAAGGGGGCGGGGAGCAATCAGCCCCAGCATTTT.

The chain joins TRBV30 to TRBJ1-1; TRBD1 matches 7 bases. Germline values: CDR1 GTSNPN, CDR2 SVGIG (reference sequence). The CDR3 is made up of 12 amino acids. The J segment lost 6 bases and the V segment lost 1 base, leaving 2 bases of the junction unmatched. The CDR3 region has the DNA TGTGCCTGGAGTGCAGGGGGACCTGAAGCTTTCTTT. It translates to CAWSAGGPEAFF. Combining the CDR3 with reference TRBV30 and TRBJ1-1 gives the whole variable domain SQTIHQWPATLVQPVGSPLSLECTVEGTSNPNLYWYRQAAGRGLQLLFYSVGIGQISSEVPQNLSASRPQDRQFILSSKKLLLSDSGFYLCAWSAGGPEAFFGQGTRLTVV.

J is TRBJ1-2 and V is TRBV6-2 or TRBV6-3; D is perhaps TRBD1 (6 bases). The CDR3 extends over 12 amino acids. Germline loops: CDR1 MNHEY, CDR2 SVGEGT. V lost 5 bases to trimming and J lost 6 bases, with 10 bases between them. The CDR3 DNA is TGTGCCAGCAGTCCACGACAGGATGGCTACACCTTC. This codes for CASSPRQDGYTF.

This clone appeared once. V is TRBV2 and J is TRBJ1-2; D not certain. Germline-derived CDR1 and CDR2 are SNHLY and FYNNEI. The CDR3 spans 13 residues. V was trimmed by 4 bases and J by 4 bases, leaving 10 bases between them. The CDR3 region is CASSGSVSYGYTF. CDR3 nucleotide sequence: TGTGCCAGCAGTGGATCAGTAAGCTATGGCTACACCTTC.

V gene TRBV11-2 combines with J gene TRBJ1-4; tentatively, D is TRBD1 (5 bases). The CDR3 is 17 residues long. V lost 5 bases, J lost 0 bases, and 16 bases lay in between. Germline V gives CDR1 SGHAT, CDR2 FQNNGV. The CDR3 region has the DNA TGTGCCAGCAGCCCCTGGGGCCCTAGGACAACTAATGAAAAACTGTTTTTT. It encodes CASSPWGPRTTNEKLFF.

This clone was seen only a few times. The chain employs TRBV28 and TRBJ1-2; the match to TRBD1 covers 7 bases. The CDR3 spans 15 residues. Germline-derived CDR1 and CDR2 are MDHEN and SYDVKM. J gave up 4 bases and V 6 bases, and 11 bases lay outside the gene matches. The CDR3 reads CASRPQGQALYGYTF. CDR3 bases: TGTGCCAGCAGGCCCCAAGGACAGGCACTCTATGGCTACACCTTC.

The chain uses TRBV6-1 and TRBJ2-7; 8 bases map to TRBD1. Losses at the gene ends were 2 bases for V and 2 bases for J; bases not matched to a gene: 5. The germline gives CDR1 MNHNS, CDR2 SASEGT. The CDR3 runs to 15 residues. This CDR3 is CASSEWETGAYEQYF. CDR3 bases: TGTGCCAGCAGTGAATGGGAGACAGGGGCCTACGAGCAGTACTTC.

The chain links TRBV10-3 to TRBJ2-3, with D maybe TRBD2 (7 bases). Trimming left V 4 bases short and J 0 bases short, with 23 bases between. The CDR3 sequence is 19 residues long. From germline, CDR1 is ENHRY and CDR2 SYGVKD. Here the CDR3 DNA reads TGTGCCATCAGTGGGGAGGGGGACCGTCAGTGGGAGAGCACAGATACGCAGTATTTT. Protein: CAISGEGDRQWESTDTQYF.

The J gene is TRBJ1-1, the V gene TRBV9, with D perhaps TRBD1 (5 bases). Germline V lookup: CDR1 SGDLS, CDR2 YYNGEE. V was trimmed by 0 bases and J by 5 bases, leaving 17 bases between them. There are 16 residues in the CDR3. The DNA for the CDR3 is TGTGCCAGCAGCGTAGATCCCCAGGGTTGGGGTACTGAAGCTTTCTTT. Encoded protein: CASSVDPQGWGTEAFF.

In regard to this clone: Within the sample, other DNA sequences also encode this same CDR3. The chain uses TRBV5-6 and TRBJ1-1; 7 positions match TRBD1. This CDR3 has 13 amino acids. Trimming at V came to 4 bases and at J to 4 bases, leaving 4 bases not matched to a gene. Germline V lookup: CDR1 SGHDT, CDR2 YYEEEE. The CDR3 nucleotides read TGTGCCAGCAGCCTAGGGGGCGGCACTGAAGCTTTCTTT. The encoded protein is CASSLGGGTEAFF.

The chain employs TRBV28 and TRBJ1-5, with 8 bases lining up with TRBD1. CDR1 is MDHEN, CDR2 SYDVKM, per germline. CDR3 size: 15 residues. J gave up 7 bases and V 3 bases, and 8 bases lay outside the gene matches. The CDR3 sequence is CASSFGAGGQQPQHF. CDR3 in DNA: TGTGCCAGCAGTTTTGGGGCAGGGGGCCAGCAGCCCCAGCATTTT. The full variable domain, with the rest looked up from reference TRBV28 and TRBJ1-5, is DVKVTQSSRYLVKRTGEKVFLECVQDMDHENMFWYRQDPGLGLRLIYFSYDVKMKEKGDIPEGYSVSREKKERFSLILESASTNQTSMYLCASSFGAGGQQPQHFGDGTRLSIL.

The chain employs TRBV7-3 and TRBJ1-6; 9 nucleotides line up with TRBD1. The germline V gene encodes CDR1 SGHTA and CDR2 FQGTGA. This CDR3 spans 17 amino acids. Trimming took 2 bases from V and 5 from J; bases not matched to a gene: 7. In DNA, the CDR3 is TGTGCCAGCAGCTTAGGGGACAGGGTAAGGGATAATTCACCCCTCCACTTT. Residues: CASSLGDRVRDNSPLHF.

V usage is TRBV28 and J usage is TRBJ1-1; 8 nucleotides align to TRBD1. Looked up from germline, CDR1 is MDHEN and CDR2 is SYDVKM. J was trimmed by 4 bases and V by 5 bases; bases with no gene match: 3. This CDR3 comprises 13 residues. The CDR3 DNA follows: TGTGCCAGCAGTCCTGACAGGGGCACTGAAGCTTTCTTT. This gives the protein CASSPDRGTEAFF.

The CDR3 bases are TGTGCCAGCAGGGAAACTAGCGGGGGGAATTACGAGCAGTACTTC. This sequence encodes CASRETSGGNYEQYF. The genes are TRBV2 and TRBJ2-7, with 12 bases identical to TRBD2. Germline CDR1 reads SNHLY; CDR2 reads FYNNEI. Losses at the gene ends were 6 bases for V and 4 bases for J; bases not matched to a gene: 7. The CDR3 sequence is 15 residues long.